The 10 T cell receptor beta chains below were found in one sample sequenced in a study of blood T cell repertoires in COVID-19. Clones were read by immunoSEQ multiplex PCR, and TCRdb kept only the in-frame ones, dropping some. The sample shows 200,000 to 250,000 clones, 70% to 90% of them seen only once. What was sequenced was peripheral blood. These receptors were obtained from a woman aged 18-29 years who had recovered from COVID-19.

The gene calls are TRBV10-3 and TRBJ2-1, with 9 bases that match TRBD1. The length of the CDR3 is 14 residues. CDR1 and CDR2 from the germline V gene are ENHRY and SYGVKD. Losses at the gene ends were 7 bases for V and 4 bases for J; bases not matched to a gene: 5. CDR3 in DNA: TGTGCCATCAATCCGGGACAGGGTTACAATGAGCAGTTCTTC. This translates into CAINPGQGYNEQFF.

This chain uses TRBV5-1 with TRBJ2-7; possibly TRBD2 for D (6 bases). The germline gives CDR1 SGHRS, CDR2 YFSETQ. The ends were cut back, 0 bases at V and 2 bases at J, with 12 bases in the middle. The CDR3 spans 15 residues. CDR3 bases: TGCGCCAGCAGCTTGGTACCGGAGGGACCCTACGAGCAGTACTTC. This sequence encodes CASSLVPEGPYEQYF.

This clone has a single count. The V call is TRBV29-1, the J call TRBJ2-2; 8 bases line up with TRBD1. V lost 6 bases and J lost 5; bases outside the gene matches: 8. Germline V gene data show CDR1 as SQVTM and CDR2 as ANQGSEA. The CDR3 contains 14 residues. The CDR3 sequence is CSVSLDRATGELFF. CDR3 nucleotides: TGCAGCGTGTCCCTGGACAGGGCGACCGGGGAGCTGTTTTTT.

The chain combines TRBV12-3 or TRBV12-4 with TRBJ1-4; D is unclear. V dropped 3 bases and J dropped 15 bases, with 11 bases sitting between them. This CDR3 is 11 amino acids long. Here the CDR3 DNA reads TGTGCCAGCAGTTTTAATAAAGAGGTGTTTTTT. Its translation is CASSFNKEVFF.

The chain recombines TRBV2 with TRBJ1-6; D perhaps matches TRBD1 (5 bases). The germline CDR1 and CDR2 sequences are SNHLY and FYNNEI. The V end lost 0 bases, the J end lost 3 bases, and 6 bases lay between the germline ends. There are 15 residues in the CDR3. CDR3 nucleotide sequence: TGTGCCAGCAGTGAAGCCACAGGCTATAATTCACCCCTCCACTTT. Amino acid sequence: CASSEATGYNSPLHF.

This sequence joins TRBV7-6 and TRBJ2-5; 8 bases map to TRBD1. V gave up 5 bases and J gave up 4 bases; unmatched junction bases: 6. The CDR3 spans 14 residues. In germline, CDR1 is SGHVS, CDR2 FNYEAQ. The CDR3 DNA sequence: TGTGCCAGCAGCGCGGGACAGGTAGGAGAGACCCAGTACTTC. This sequence encodes CASSAGQVGETQYF.

The chain carries TRBV11-2 and TRBJ2-1; 8 bases line up with TRBD2. Germline lookup yields CDR1 SGHAT and CDR2 FQNNGV. V gave up 3 bases and J gave up 6 bases; unmatched junction bases: 4. The CDR3 is 14 residues long. CDR3 amino acids: CASSLGLGGNEQFF. The CDR3 bases are TGTGCCAGCAGCTTGGGACTAGGGGGCAATGAGCAGTTCTTC.

The chain recombines TRBV7-8 with TRBJ1-3; 8 nucleotides match TRBD1. The CDR3 sequence is 17 residues long. Germline V gene lookup returns CDR1 SGHVS and CDR2 FQNEAQ. Trimming took 2 bases from V and 4 from J; bases not matched to a gene: 10. The CDR3 here is CASSLRQGALGGNTIYF. The CDR3 bases are TGTGCCAGCAGCTTAAGGCAGGGGGCTCTTGGGGGAAACACCATATATTTT.

The chain couples TRBV4-1 to TRBJ2-7, with a tentative D call TRBD1 (7 bases). Germline CDR1 and CDR2: MGHRA and YSYEKL. This CDR3 is 15 amino acids long. Trimming shortened V by 4 bases and J by 2 bases, and 15 bases separated the two germline ends. CDR3 loop: CASSPEGAGAYEQYF. CDR3 coding DNA: TGCGCCAGCAGCCCGGAGGGGGCAGGGGCCTACGAGCAGTACTTC.

This rearrangement joins TRBV13 to TRBJ2-7, with TRBD1 matching over 8 bases. CDR3 length: 15 residues. The trim removed 5 bases at V and 5 bases at J, leaving 11 bases unmatched. Germline lookup yields CDR1 PRHDT and CDR2 FYEKMQ (reference sequence). CDR3 residues: CASSETGTGGHEQYF. The CDR3, as DNA: TGTGCCAGCAGCGAAACCGGGACAGGTGGCCACGAGCAGTACTTC.